The 11 T cell receptor beta chains reported below all come from one sample, sequenced in a study of CD8+ T cells in alopecia areata. Extracted from the samples, RNA was reverse transcribed into cDNA to serve as the sequencing template. The protocol was immunoSEQ multiplex PCR, while the TCRdb copy is restricted to in-frame clones and leaves out a portion. This sample yields around 300,000 clones, of which 45% to 70% are seen a single time; 0.75% to 0.95% belongs to the top ten. As for treatment: oral pan-JAK inhibitor, 5-10 mg twice daily. Material: CD4+ T cells sorted from blood, obtained between weeks 51 and 52, from a patient treated with tofacitinib. Receptor source: a human donor with alopecia areata.

This clone was found a few times. The chain carries TRBV29-1 and TRBJ2-7, with D uncertain. The CDR3 contains 12 residues. V was clipped by 5 bases and J by 1 base, with 9 bases between them. CDR1 and CDR2 from the germline V gene are SQVTM and ANQGSEA. Here the CDR3 DNA reads TGCAGCGTTCGAACTACATCCTACGAGCAGTACTTC. This encodes CSVRTTSYEQYF.

The gene calls are TRBV10-3 and TRBJ2-6; TRBD2 matches at 10 bases. Trimming removed 2 bases from V and 0 bases from J; junction bases left unmatched: 4. Germline CDR1 and CDR2: ENHRY and SYGVKD. This CDR3 has 18 residues. CDR3: CAISESSGGYSGANVLTF. DNA for the CDR3: TGTGCCATCAGTGAGAGTAGCGGGGGGTACTCTGGGGCCAACGTCCTGACTTTC.

This clone has only a few counts. The chain is built from TRBV11-2 and TRBJ2-3, with 10 nucleotides matching TRBD1. The CDR3 runs to 14 residues. Germline V gene sequence: CDR1 SGHAT, CDR2 FQNNGV. J was trimmed by 5 bases and V by 5 bases; bases with no gene match: 4. The CDR3 nucleotides are TGTGCCAGCAGCCACGGACAGGGGGGAGATACGCAGTATTTT. Its protein is CASSHGQGGDTQYF.

The chain is built from TRBV6-5 and TRBJ1-5, with 8 bases aligning to TRBD1. J was trimmed by 7 bases and V by 6 bases; bases with no gene match: 11. CDR1 is MNHEY, CDR2 SVGAGI, per germline. This CDR3 spans 15 amino acids. The CDR3 DNA reads TGTGCCAGCAGCAAGGACAGGGAGTATGAGCAGCCCCAGCATTTT. Translated: CASSKDREYEQPQHF.

This clone came up once. The chain recombines TRBV30 with TRBJ2-3; TRBD2 is a possible D gene (6 bases). The CDR3 sequence is 16 residues long. Trimming pared 1 base from V and 1 base from J, leaving 15 bases between. CDR1 and CDR2 from the germline V gene are GTSNPN and SVGIG (reference sequence). The CDR3 region is CAWSARTTRGTDTQYF. CDR3 bases: TGTGCCTGGAGTGCGAGGACTACCCGGGGCACAGATACGCAGTATTTT.

The chain uses TRBV30 and TRBJ2-4, with 7 bases lining up with TRBD2. This CDR3 contains 12 residues. In germline, CDR1 is GTSNPN, CDR2 SVGIG (reference sequence). The trim removed 4 bases at V and 8 bases at J, leaving 5 bases unmatched. For the CDR3, the DNA is TGTGCCTGGACAGGTCGGGGGGACATTCAGTACTTC. Translated, it gives CAWTGRGDIQYF.

The chain has TRBV5-1 and TRBJ1-1; 10 bases align to TRBD1. V lost 3 bases, J lost 4 bases, and 3 bases stayed unmatched. This CDR3 region has 14 residues. Germline CDR1 reads SGHRS; CDR2 reads YFSETQ. The CDR3 here is CASSSGQGSTEAFF. In DNA, the CDR3 is TGCGCCAGCAGCTCGGGACAGGGGAGCACTGAAGCTTTCTTT.

J is TRBJ2-2 and V is TRBV9, with D perhaps matching TRBD1 (6 bases). Germline CDR1 and CDR2: SGDLS and YYNGEE. Between the trimmed V and J ends, which lost 4 bases and 3 bases, there was a span of 10 bases. CDR3 length: 14 amino acids. Written as DNA, the CDR3 is TGTGCCAGCAGCCCTACAGGGTACACCGGGGAGCTGTTTTTT. Translation gives CASSPTGYTGELFF.

About this clone itself: This sample also contains other DNA sequences that code for the same CDR3. The rearrangement uses TRBV2 and TRBJ1-2; TRBD1 matches at 8 bases. Germline V gene data show CDR1 as SNHLY and CDR2 as FYNNEI. The CDR3 runs to 15 residues. Trimming removed 6 bases from V and 2 bases from J; junction bases left unmatched: 8. The CDR3 reads CASSDGTGGNYGYTF. The CDR3 coding sequence is TGTGCCAGCAGCGACGGGACAGGAGGAAACTATGGCTACACCTTC. Full variable domain (rest looked up from reference TRBV2 and TRBJ1-2): EPEVTQTPSHQVTQMGQEVILRCVPISNHLYFYWYRQILGQKVEFLVSFYNNEISEKSEIFDDQFSVERPDGSNFTLKIRSTKLEDSAMYFCASSDGTGGNYGYTFGSGTRLTVV.

The DNA for the CDR3 is TGTGCCAGCAGCTTGGTGCGGACAGGGGGTAATGAGCAGTTCTTC. It translates to CASSLVRTGGNEQFF. The rearrangement links TRBV5-6 to TRBJ2-1; 10 positions match TRBD1. CDR3 size: 15 residues. V lost 0 bases and J lost 7; bases outside the gene matches: 4. Germline V gene sequence: CDR1 SGHDT, CDR2 YYEEEE.

The chain uses TRBV4-2 and TRBJ2-5; no firm D call. Germline-derived CDR1 and CDR2 are LGHNA and YNFKEQ. The germline V and J ends were trimmed by 2 bases and 5 bases, with 9 bases remaining between them. The CDR3 contains 13 residues. In DNA, the CDR3 is TGTGCCAGCAGCCAACGGGCCGGTGAGACCCAGTACTTC. Its protein is CASSQRAGETQYF.